Described below is a single T cell receptor beta chain sequence and its context. A multiplex PCR was run with 60 Vbeta primers and 13 Jbeta primers. This table comes from immunoSEQ multiplex PCR, and its TCRdb copy is limited to in-frame clones, with some not included. The sample yields 150,000 to 200,000 clones, about 70% seen once. This sample was included in a study of cytomegalovirus exposure and HLA in healthy donors. The CDR3 has 14 amino acids. From germline, CDR1 is LNHDA and CDR2 SQIVND (reference sequence). The ends were cut back, 1 base at V and 11 bases at J, with 15 bases in the middle. The rearrangement links TRBV19 to TRBJ2-1, with D possibly being TRBD2 (5 bases). Sequencing input: PBMCs. This TCR was sampled from a man aged 25 to 45 in good health and CMV-seropositive. This CDR3 reads CASSIAPSLFQQFF. CDR3 bases: TGTGCCAGTAGTATAGCGCCTAGCCTATTTCAGCAGTTCTTC.